The rows below give T cell receptor beta chains drawn from one sample of a study of T cells after yellow fever vaccination. One entry per CDR3 protein, called by TCRdb with MiXCR from the 5' RACE reads. The sample carries about 630,000 distinct CDR3 sequences, roughly an eighth recorded once. This specimen consisted of PBMCs, obtained on the day of the yellow fever booster vaccination. These receptors were taken from a man aged 25-45 years who received the YFV17D yellow fever vaccine. Both conserved end residues are part of each CDR3.

>13|TRBV18|TRBJ2-2
CASSRQGAGELFF
>15|TRBV6-5|TRBJ2-5
CASSYSLTLGETQYF
>15|TRBV20-1|TRBJ2-7
CSARGQDISSYEQYF
>16|TRBV27|TRBJ2-2
CASSPPRPSNTGELFF
>13|TRBV7-3|TRBJ1-1
CASSTGGNTEAFF
>12|TRBV7-2|TRBJ2-5
CASLGGVQTQYF
>14|TRBV7-2|TRBJ1-6
CASSLAAYNSPLHF
>14|TRBV27|TRBJ2-1
CASSLLEQGNEQFF
>15|TRBV2|TRBJ2-1
CASRPLPGTGNEQFF
>13|TRBV29-1|TRBJ1-2
CSVDEGLVYGYTF
>12|TRBV12-3/TRBV12-4|TRBJ1-4
CASSLNSQKLFF
>14|TRBV7-2|TRBJ1-2
CASSFRTATMGYTF
>18|TRBV19|TRBJ1-5
CASSIPYRRDYSNQPQHF
>14|TRBV9|TRBJ2-7
CASSSLDSSYEQYF
>14|TRBV5-1|TRBJ1-4
CASSPGDRGEKLFF
>14|TRBV5-1|TRBJ1-1
CASSPGGQVNRAFF
>13|TRBV30|TRBJ1-1
CAWSTQGASEAFF
>15|TRBV20-1|TRBJ1-1
CSAVPGEGAGAEAFF
>16|TRBV28|TRBJ2-7
CASSFYLAGFSYEQYF